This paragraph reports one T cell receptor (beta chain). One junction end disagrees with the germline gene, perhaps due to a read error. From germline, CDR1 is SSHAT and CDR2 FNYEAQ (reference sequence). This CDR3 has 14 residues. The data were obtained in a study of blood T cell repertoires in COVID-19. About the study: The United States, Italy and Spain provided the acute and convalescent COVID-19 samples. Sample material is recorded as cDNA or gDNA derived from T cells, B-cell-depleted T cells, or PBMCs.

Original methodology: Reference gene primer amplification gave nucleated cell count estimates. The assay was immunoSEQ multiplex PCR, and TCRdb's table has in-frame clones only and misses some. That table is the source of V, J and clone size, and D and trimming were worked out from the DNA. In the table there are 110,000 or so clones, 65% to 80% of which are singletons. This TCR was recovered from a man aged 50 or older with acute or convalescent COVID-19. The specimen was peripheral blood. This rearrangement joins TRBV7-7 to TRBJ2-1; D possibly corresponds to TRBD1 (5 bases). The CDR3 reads CASSLLGVGNEQFF. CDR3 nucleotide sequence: TGTGCTAGCAGCTTATTAGGGGTGGGCAATGAGCAGTTCTTC.